The rows below give T cell receptor beta chains drawn from one sample of a study of molecular identifiers for immune sequencing clone quantification. TCRdb re-called the PCR reads through MiXCR, storing one row per CDR3 protein. The data show 460,000 or so distinct CDR3 sequences, around 21% seen once. Sequences were obtained from naive CD8+ T cells from blood, with Jurkat cell RNA spiked in. The source of these receptors is a human donor in good health. Some libraries in this study had Jurkat cell RNA spiked in. Each CDR3 is given without its conserved first and last residue. The D gene is left open where the match is weak.

V gene: TRBV30; D gene: -; J gene: TRBJ1-5; CDR3 protein: AWSEGQTNQPQH
V gene: TRBV6-6; D gene: -; J gene: TRBJ2-7; CDR3 protein: ASSYLAGREQY
V gene: TRBV20-1; D gene: TRBD1; J gene: TRBJ2-2; CDR3 protein: SARRQGAGGELF
V gene: TRBV5-6; D gene: -; J gene: TRBJ2-7; CDR3 protein: ASSLGAHVTSYEQS
V gene: TRBV20-1; D gene: TRBD1; J gene: TRBJ2-5; CDR3 protein: SAGTGMVETQY
V gene: TRBV30; D gene: -; J gene: TRBJ2-3; CDR3 protein: AWSATGVSTDTQY
V gene: TRBV11-2; D gene: TRBD1; J gene: TRBJ2-3; CDR3 protein: ASSLDYGTGLGTDTQY
V gene: TRBV5-4; D gene: -; J gene: TRBJ2-7; CDR3 protein: ASSLLGPSGEQY
V gene: TRBV4-3; D gene: TRBD2; J gene: TRBJ2-1; CDR3 protein: ASSQTYSGSSYNEQF
V gene: TRBV7-6; D gene: -; J gene: TRBJ2-1; CDR3 protein: ASSLSQRNEQF
V gene: TRBV27; D gene: -; J gene: TRBJ1-5; CDR3 protein: ASSLIRDQPQH
V gene: TRBV5-5; D gene: -; J gene: TRBJ1-5; CDR3 protein: ASSLGGDQPQH
V gene: TRBV7-7; D gene: TRBD1; J gene: TRBJ2-5; CDR3 protein: ASSLTTGGVETQY
V gene: TRBV13; D gene: -; J gene: TRBJ2-5; CDR3 protein: ASSTHRGPQY
V gene: TRBV11-2; D gene: -; J gene: TRBJ2-5; CDR3 protein: ASSSGSETQY
V gene: TRBV19; D gene: -; J gene: TRBJ2-1; CDR3 protein: ASSSTGIDEQS
V gene: TRBV4-1; D gene: -; J gene: TRBJ1-4; CDR3 protein: ASSQETGTVLSTNEKLF
V gene: TRBV3-1; D gene: -; J gene: TRBJ2-3; CDR3 protein: ASSQVGRSSTDTQY
V gene: TRBV29-1; D gene: TRBD1; J gene: TRBJ2-1; CDR3 protein: SAPLRDSFDEQF
V gene: TRBV4-1; D gene: TRBD2; J gene: TRBJ2-1; CDR3 protein: ASSPRPTSGGYNEQF
V gene: TRBV7-9; D gene: -; J gene: TRBJ2-7; CDR3 protein: ASNAGTNYEQY
V gene: TRBV14; D gene: TRBD2; J gene: TRBJ2-2; CDR3 protein: ASSQDPLAANTGELF
V gene: TRBV20-1; D gene: TRBD2; J gene: TRBJ2-7; CDR3 protein: SARAGYEQY
V gene: TRBV15; D gene: -; J gene: TRBJ1-6; CDR3 protein: ATSISRSSYNSPLH
V gene: TRBV24-1; D gene: -; J gene: TRBJ2-3; CDR3 protein: ATSAQGTDTQY
V gene: TRBV28; D gene: TRBD1; J gene: TRBJ2-7; CDR3 protein: ASSSLRQGLSYEQY
V gene: TRBV7-9; D gene: TRBD1; J gene: TRBJ2-2; CDR3 protein: ASSLEDRGLAGELF
V gene: TRBV12-3/TRBV12-4; D gene: -; J gene: TRBJ2-7; CDR3 protein: ASSLPEDSSYEQY
V gene: TRBV3-1; D gene: TRBD1; J gene: TRBJ2-7; CDR3 protein: ASSRDREYEQY
V gene: TRBV7-2; D gene: -; J gene: TRBJ2-5; CDR3 protein: ASSPPGTSWETLY
V gene: TRBV6-2/TRBV6-3; D gene: -; J gene: TRBJ2-5; CDR3 protein: ASRPGHLQETQY
V gene: TRBV4-3; D gene: -; J gene: TRBJ1-2; CDR3 protein: ASSQGGPGHPNYGYT
V gene: TRBV6-5; D gene: TRBD1; J gene: TRBJ2-7; CDR3 protein: ASSFRDRSHEQY
V gene: TRBV7-2; D gene: -; J gene: TRBJ2-3; CDR3 protein: ASLAESTDTQY
V gene: TRBV11-2; D gene: TRBD2; J gene: TRBJ2-1; CDR3 protein: ASSLVLVLAGRNEQF
V gene: TRBV4-2; D gene: -; J gene: TRBJ1-4; CDR3 protein: ASSSVGGGEKLF
V gene: TRBV12-3/TRBV12-4; D gene: TRBD1; J gene: TRBJ1-5; CDR3 protein: ASSLSNGDSSNQPQH
V gene: TRBV28; D gene: -; J gene: TRBJ1-1; CDR3 protein: ASSFHGIVRNTEAF
V gene: TRBV24-1; D gene: -; J gene: TRBJ2-5; CDR3 protein: ATSDIGETQY
V gene: TRBV11-3; D gene: -; J gene: TRBJ2-3; CDR3 protein: ASSLDGGPTDTQY
V gene: TRBV19; D gene: TRBD2; J gene: TRBJ2-3; CDR3 protein: ASSTPGGREDTQY
V gene: TRBV7-9; D gene: TRBD2; J gene: TRBJ2-1; CDR3 protein: ASSLGLAGTSEQF
V gene: TRBV7-6; D gene: TRBD2; J gene: TRBJ2-5; CDR3 protein: ASSLNREANQETQY
V gene: TRBV19; D gene: -; J gene: TRBJ2-3; CDR3 protein: ASSIVFGGQAPDTQY
V gene: TRBV28; D gene: TRBD1; J gene: TRBJ1-1; CDR3 protein: ASGWTGGGEAF
V gene: TRBV6-1; D gene: -; J gene: TRBJ2-7; CDR3 protein: ASKNEQY
V gene: TRBV27; D gene: TRBD2; J gene: TRBJ2-5; CDR3 protein: ASSTLFVAGAKETQY
V gene: TRBV12-3/TRBV12-4; D gene: -; J gene: TRBJ1-5; CDR3 protein: ASSFSYNQPQH
V gene: TRBV5-6; D gene: TRBD2; J gene: TRBJ2-7; CDR3 protein: ASSPEPAGDYEQY
V gene: TRBV20-1; D gene: -; J gene: TRBJ2-7; CDR3 protein: SASGPSYEQY
V gene: TRBV28; D gene: TRBD1; J gene: TRBJ1-5; CDR3 protein: ASSQQQGSNQPQH
V gene: TRBV19; D gene: -; J gene: TRBJ1-5; CDR3 protein: ASLVRGHHQPQH
V gene: TRBV30; D gene: -; J gene: TRBJ2-7; CDR3 protein: AWSVQVIGGSCEQY
V gene: TRBV2; D gene: TRBD2; J gene: TRBJ2-5; CDR3 protein: ASKGRGASETQY